The 14 T cell receptor beta chains below were found in one sample sequenced in a study of radiotherapy plus CTLA-4 blockade in lung cancer (dated by TCRdb to the late 2010s). The library was built by means of the immunoSEQ multiplex PCR assay. This immuneACCESS table, as held by TCRdb, lists in-frame sequences with V and J called but not all clones. Of the missing ones, under half trace to an unresolved V gene in checked studies; the others have no known cause. A total of approximately 76,000 clones appear in this sample, about 79% of them only once. In total, the top ten clones hold 3.5% to 4.5% of the sample. The sequencing used peripheral blood, collected from a patient treated with radiotherapy plus ipilimumab. The receptors derive from a human donor with non-small cell lung cancer who had a partial response to radiotherapy plus ipilimumab. Some clones in this sample may be carry-over from other donors' samples.

As for this clone: The sample contains more than one DNA sequence encoding this CDR3. V usage is TRBV19 and J usage is TRBJ2-7, with TRBD1 as a possible D gene (5 bases). Germline V CDR1 and CDR2: LNHDA, SQIVND (reference sequence). This CDR3 contains 15 residues. The V end was cut by 1 base, the J end by 2 bases, with 12 bases between. The CDR3 DNA sequence: TGTGCCAGTAGTATAGGCCAGGGCCTTACCTACGAGCAGTACTTC. It encodes CASSIGQGLTYEQYF.

This clone is medium-sized in the sample. This chain uses TRBV4-3 with TRBJ1-2, with D perhaps matching TRBD1 (6 bases). Per germline, CDR1 LGHNA and CDR2 YSLEER. V was clipped by 1 base and J by 3 bases, with 15 bases between them. The CDR3 runs to 16 residues. DNA of the CDR3: TGCGCCAGCAGCCAAGCTTCGTTTAACAGGGACTATGGCTACACCTTC. It is translated as CASSQASFNRDYGYTF.

This chain uses TRBV7-9 with TRBJ2-7, with 7 bases identical to TRBD1. The CDR3 sequence is 15 residues long. Trimming took 2 bases from V and 7 from J; bases not matched to a gene: 11. Germline lookup yields CDR1 SEHNR and CDR2 FQNEAQ (reference sequence). In nucleotides, the CDR3 is TGTGCCAGCAGCTTATCGACACAGGGGAAATGGGAGCAGTACTTC. It specifies CASSLSTQGKWEQYF.

The chain joins TRBV6-6 to TRBJ2-4; a possible D gene is TRBD2 (6 bases). The CDR3 runs 16 residues. Germline V lookup: CDR1 MNHNY, CDR2 SVGAGI (reference sequence). V lost 0 bases and J 8 bases, leaving 17 bases between the germline ends. The CDR3 sequence is CASSYSSDPRGDIQYF. In DNA form, the CDR3 reads TGTGCCAGCAGTTACTCCTCGGACCCACGCGGGGACATTCAGTACTTC.

This chain uses TRBV6-5 with TRBJ2-5, with a weak D call TRBD1 (6 bases). Germline CDR1 reads MNHEY; CDR2 reads SVGAGI. The length of the CDR3 is 14 residues. Deletions cut 6 bases from V and 2 bases from J, with 13 bases between. The CDR3 sequence: CASRRQADQETQYF. The CDR3, as DNA: TGTGCCAGCAGGAGACAGGCCGATCAAGAGACCCAGTACTTC.

The chain combines TRBV20-1 with TRBJ2-7; 8 bases match TRBD2. The CDR3 runs 11 residues. V lost 7 bases, J lost 2 bases, and 1 base stayed unmatched. CDR1 and CDR2 from the germline V gene are DFQATT and SNEGSKA (reference sequence). CDR3 residues: CSVGLAYEQYF. The CDR3 region has the DNA TGCAGTGTGGGACTAGCCTACGAGCAGTACTTC.

The V gene is TRBV5-8, the J gene TRBJ2-1, with TRBD2 matching over 9 bases. J lost 13 bases, V lost 6 bases, and 8 bases had no gene match. The CDR3 loop spans 12 amino acids. From germline, CDR1 is SGHTS and CDR2 YDEGEE. CDR3 nucleotides: TGTGCCAGCACCGGCAGACTAGCGGTCCAGTTCTTC. Its protein product is CASTGRLAVQFF.

V and J are TRBV19 and TRBJ2-2; 9 nucleotides match TRBD2. Trimming at V came to 5 bases and at J to 1 base, leaving 5 bases not matched to a gene. The CDR3 is 16 amino acids. From germline, CDR1 is LNHDA and CDR2 SQIVND (reference sequence). CDR3 bases: TGTGCCAGTAGTGCTCGACTAGCGGTGAACACCGGGGAGCTGTTTTTT. It is translated as CASSARLAVNTGELFF.

A single count supports this clone. The CDR3 is CASSIGSYNEQFF. The CDR3 DNA reads as TGTGCCAGTAGTATCGGGAGTTACAATGAGCAGTTCTTC. The rearrangement joins TRBV19 to TRBJ2-1; perhaps TRBD2 as D (6 bases). This CDR3 comprises 13 residues. Deletions cut 3 bases from V and 4 bases from J, with 7 bases between. Germline V lookup: CDR1 LNHDA, CDR2 SQIVND (reference sequence).

V and J are TRBV7-2 and TRBJ1-2; 8 bases align to TRBD1. The length of the CDR3 is 14 residues. V dropped 4 bases and J dropped 8; count of bases not matched to a gene: 9. Germline-derived CDR1 and CDR2 are SGHTA and FQGNSA. Here the CDR3 DNA reads TGTGCCAGCAGCTATACTACAGGGACAGGCGGCTACACCTTC. Its translation: CASSYTTGTGGYTF. Complete variable domain (other parts from reference TRBV7-2 and TRBJ1-2): GAGVSQSPSNKVTEKGKDVELRCDPISGHTALYWYRQSLGQGLEFLIYFQGNSAPDKSGLPSDRFSAERTGGSVSTLTIQRTQQEDSAVYLCASSYTTGTGGYTFGSGTRLTVV.

This clone was seen a handful of times. The chain employs TRBV5-3 and TRBJ1-2; D is uncertain. TRBV5-3 is an ORF, and what it does is uncertain. V was clipped by 0 bases and J by 4 bases, with 13 bases between them. This CDR3 comprises 15 residues. This CDR3 reads CARSLGQYDFYGYTF. As DNA, the CDR3 is TGTGCCAGAAGCTTGGGGCAATATGACTTCTATGGCTACACCTTC.

This clone was recorded a few times. The chain employs TRBV19 and TRBJ2-7, with TRBD1 matching over 10 bases. The germline V gene encodes CDR1 LNHDA and CDR2 SQIVND (reference sequence). V was clipped by 9 bases and J by 6 bases; unmatched bases: 17. The CDR3 loop spans 16 amino acids. In DNA form, the CDR3 reads TGTGCCAGCACCGCTCCGCCGGGACAGGGGCCCCTCGAGCAGTACTTC. This sequence encodes CASTAPPGQGPLEQYF.

The CDR3 DNA follows: TGTGCCAGCAGCTTGGTGCGGAAAAATGAGCAGTTCTTC. It yields the protein CASSLVRKNEQFF. The chain employs TRBV7-8 and TRBJ2-1; no firm D call. The germline CDR1 and CDR2 sequences are SGHVS and FQNEAQ. This CDR3 region has 13 residues. Trimming took 3 bases from V and 7 from J, leaving 10 bases between them.

The CDR3 reads CASSKEGWEQYF. The CDR3 bases are TGTGCCAGCAGCAAGGAGGGTTGGGAGCAGTACTTC. J is TRBJ2-7 and V is TRBV2, with D perhaps TRBD2 (6 bases). This CDR3 is built from 12 residues. From germline, CDR1 is SNHLY and CDR2 FYNNEI. V was trimmed by 6 bases and J by 7 bases, leaving 13 bases between them.